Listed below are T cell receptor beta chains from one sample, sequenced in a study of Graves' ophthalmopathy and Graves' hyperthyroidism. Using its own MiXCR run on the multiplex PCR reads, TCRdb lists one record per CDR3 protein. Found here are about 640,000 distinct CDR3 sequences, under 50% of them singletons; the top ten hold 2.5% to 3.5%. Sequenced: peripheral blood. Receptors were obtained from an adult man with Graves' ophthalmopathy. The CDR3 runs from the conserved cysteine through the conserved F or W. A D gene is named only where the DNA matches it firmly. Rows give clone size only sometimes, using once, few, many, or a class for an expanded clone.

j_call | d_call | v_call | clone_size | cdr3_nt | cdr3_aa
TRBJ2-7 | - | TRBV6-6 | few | TGTGCCAGCAGTTACCGGGAACTCTCCTACGAGCAGTACTTC | CASSYRELSYEQYF
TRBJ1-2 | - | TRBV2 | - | TGTGCCAGCTCACCCCCGTGGGGGGCGATGGACTATGGCTACACCTTC | CASSPPWGAMDYGYTF
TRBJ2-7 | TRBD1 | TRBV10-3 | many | TGTGCCATCAGTGATGCAGGGGGCTCGTACGAGCAGTACTTC | CAISDAGGSYEQYF
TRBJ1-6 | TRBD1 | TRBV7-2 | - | TGTGCCAGCAGCCAAGAATGGACAGGGGTTAATTCACCCCTCCACTTT | CASSQEWTGVNSPLHF
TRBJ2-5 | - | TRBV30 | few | TGTGCCTGGAGTGTACCCAGCGGGCGACACCAAGAGACCCAGTACTTC | CAWSVPSGRHQETQYF
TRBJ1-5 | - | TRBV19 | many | TGTGCCAGTAGTATAGGTAACGGGGATCAGCCCCAGCATTTT | CASSIGNGDQPQHF
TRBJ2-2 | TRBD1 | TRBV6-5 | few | TGTGCCAGCAGCCGACGTGACAGGGAAGGGACCGGGGAGCTGTTTTTT | CASSRRDREGTGELFF
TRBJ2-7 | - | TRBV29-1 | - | TGCAGCAGTGAGGGTCCCGGGTTTGACGAGCAGTACTTC | CSSEGPGFDEQYF
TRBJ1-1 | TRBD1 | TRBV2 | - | TGTGCCATTGGGACAGGATCGATGAACACTGAAGCTTTCTTT | CAIGTGSMNTEAFF
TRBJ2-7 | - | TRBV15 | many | TGTGCCACCAGCAGAGACAGGGGAAACGAGCAGTACTTC | CATSRDRGNEQYF
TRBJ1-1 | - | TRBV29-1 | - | TGCAGATCCTTGGACACTGAAGCTTTCTTT | CRSLDTEAFF
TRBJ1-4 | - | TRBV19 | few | TGTGCCAGTAAGGGGCAGGGAAATGAAAAACTGTTTTTT | CASKGQGNEKLFF
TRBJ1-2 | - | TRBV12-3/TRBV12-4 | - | TGTGCCAGCAGTTTAGCGTGGACAGTGAACTATGGCTACACCTTC | CASSLAWTVNYGYTF
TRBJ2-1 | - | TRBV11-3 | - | TGTGCCAGCAGCCAGAGAGCAGGGCTGACAGATACGCAGTTCTTC | CASSQRAGLTDTQFF
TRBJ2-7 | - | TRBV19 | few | TGTGCCAGTAGCATTGACAGTCCAACCTACGAGCAGTACTTC | CASSIDSPTYEQYF
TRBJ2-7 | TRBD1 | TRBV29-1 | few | TGCAGCTTAGGGACAGGGCCCCACGAGCAGTACTTC | CSLGTGPHEQYF
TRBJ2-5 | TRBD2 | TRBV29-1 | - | TGCAGCGTTGCCCACGGACTAGCGGAAGAGACCCAGTACTTC | CSVAHGLAEETQYF
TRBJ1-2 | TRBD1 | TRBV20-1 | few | TGCAGTGCTAGAGACAGGGGGTCGACAGGGATCTATGGCTACACCTTC | CSARDRGSTGIYGYTF
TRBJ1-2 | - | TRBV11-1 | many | TGTGCCAGCAGCTTGCAGGGCTTGGATGGCTACACCTTC | CASSLQGLDGYTF
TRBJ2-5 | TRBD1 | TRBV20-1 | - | TGCAGTGCTAGAGTATATCGGGACAGCCCGAGTCAGTACTTC | CSARVYRDSPSQYF
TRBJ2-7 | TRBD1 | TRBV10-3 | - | TGTGCCAGCAGTTACGCTTTGGACAGGGGATCGGAGCAGTACTTC | CASSYALDRGSEQYF
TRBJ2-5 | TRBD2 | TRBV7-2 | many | TGTGCCAGCAGCTCGCGGGGGGGCCGGGAGACCCAGTACTTC | CASSSRGGRETQYF
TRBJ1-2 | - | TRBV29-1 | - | TGCAGCACCCACGTCGGGGTTTCTAACTATGGCTACACCTTC | CSTHVGVSNYGYTF
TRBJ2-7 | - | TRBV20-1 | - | TGCAGTGCTAGAGCCCCGGGGGCGCCCTACGAGCAGTACTTC | CSARAPGAPYEQYF
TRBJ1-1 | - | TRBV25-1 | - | TGTGCCAGCAGTTCGGAGGGGTCCAGGAACACTGAAGCTTTCTTT | CASSSEGSRNTEAFF
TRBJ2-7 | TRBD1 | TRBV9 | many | TGTGCCAGTACCCCGACAGGGGATAGTTACGAGCAGTACTTC | CASTPTGDSYEQYF
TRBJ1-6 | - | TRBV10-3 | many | TGTGCTACGTCCAGGGGAGGCTCACCCCTCCACTTT | CATSRGGSPLHF
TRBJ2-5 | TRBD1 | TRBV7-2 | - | TGTGCCAGCAGCTTAGCGCTAGCCGGGACAGGGAGTTGGGAGACCCAGTACTTC | CASSLALAGTGSWETQYF
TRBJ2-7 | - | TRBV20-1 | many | TGCAGTGCTGGTCGTGATACAAGGGAGCAGTACTTC | CSAGRDTREQYF
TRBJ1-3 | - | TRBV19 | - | TGTGCCAGTAGTATGGGACCGAACTCTGGAAACACCATATATTTT | CASSMGPNSGNTIYF
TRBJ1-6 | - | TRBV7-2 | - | TGTGCCAGCTCGCCTGGGGGGAATTCACCCCTCCACTTT | CASSPGGNSPLHF
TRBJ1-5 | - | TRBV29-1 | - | TGCAGCTTAGGTAGCAATCAGCCCCAGCATTTT | CSLGSNQPQHF
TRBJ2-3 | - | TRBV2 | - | TGTGCCAGCAGTGCGGGCGGGACCCACACAGATACGCAGTATTTT | CASSAGGTHTDTQYF
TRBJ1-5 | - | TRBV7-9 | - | TGTGCCAGCAGCTTGCTCAGGATCAATCAGCCCCAGCATTTT | CASSLLRINQPQHF
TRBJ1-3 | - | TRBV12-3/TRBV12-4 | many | TGTGCCAGCAGTCCCAACACGAACTCTGGAAACACCATATATTTT | CASSPNTNSGNTIYF
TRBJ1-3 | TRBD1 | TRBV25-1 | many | TGTGCCAGCAGTGGGACAGGGGGTATTGGAAACACCATATATTTT | CASSGTGGIGNTIYF
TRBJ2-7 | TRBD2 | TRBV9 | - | TGTGCCAGCAGCGTAACGGGGGGGGCGTCTGGGGCCAACGAGCAGTACTTC | CASSVTGGASGANEQYF